These 9 T cell receptor beta chains came from one sample sequenced in a study of T cell responses to AZD1222 COVID-19 vaccine. Method: immunoSEQ multiplex PCR; TCRdb's copy keeps in-frame clones and lacks some. The sample has some 150,000 clones, 88% seen once; the top ten hold 3% to 4%. The specimen comprised peripheral blood, sampled on day 0 of MenACWY control vaccination. These TCRs come from an adult in good health.

The rearrangement joins TRBV5-6 to TRBJ1-2, with 7 bases aligning to TRBD1. V was pared by 4 bases and J by 9 bases, with 12 bases of the junction left unmatched. The CDR3 extends over 14 amino acids. CDR1 is SGHDT and CDR2 is YYEEEE in the germline V gene. CDR3 residues: CASSLFRQGNSYTF. The CDR3 nucleotides read TGTGCCAGCAGCCTTTTCCGACAGGGAAATAGCTACACCTTC.

Regarding this clone: The sample has other DNA sequences that encode this CDR3 too. This rearrangement joins TRBV7-2 to TRBJ2-5; 12 nucleotides match TRBD1. The trim removed 4 bases at V and 4 bases at J, leaving 4 bases unmatched. This CDR3 comprises 15 residues. Germline loops: CDR1 SGHTA, CDR2 FQGNSA. The CDR3 nucleotides read TGTGCCAGCAGCTGGGGACAGGGGGCATCAGAGACCCAGTACTTC. Translation: CASSWGQGASETQYF.

The chain couples TRBV30 to TRBJ2-1; 15 bases are a match to TRBD2. This CDR3 has 19 amino acids. Trimming cost V 5 bases and J 2 bases; bases outside gene matches: 13. Germline V gene sequence: CDR1 GTSNPN, CDR2 SVGIG (reference sequence). The CDR3 reads CAWALAGLAGGVTYNEQFF. In DNA form, the CDR3 reads TGTGCCTGGGCTCTGGCGGGACTAGCGGGAGGAGTAACCTACAATGAGCAGTTCTTC.

The rearrangement links TRBV2 to TRBJ2-1, with D possibly matching TRBD2 (6 bases). The CDR3 spans 13 residues. V was pared by 5 bases and J by 4 bases, with 9 bases between. Germline V gives CDR1 SNHLY, CDR2 FYNNEI. CDR3 in DNA: TGTGCCAGCAGTCCGGGGGAATACAATGAGCAGTTCTTC. Its translation is CASSPGEYNEQFF.

Only a few counts were recorded for this clone. The chain employs TRBV7-2 and TRBJ1-5; D is perhaps TRBD1 (5 bases). V was shortened by 5 bases and J by 3 bases, with 14 bases between the two germline ends. CDR3 length: 15 amino acids. Per germline, CDR1 SGHTA and CDR2 FQGNSA. In nucleotides, the CDR3 is TGTGCCAGCAGCATCCGGGGTGGGGCCAATCAGCCCCAGCATTTT. Its translation is CASSIRGGANQPQHF.

The V gene is TRBV9, the J gene TRBJ1-1; maybe TRBD1 (5 bases). The V and J ends lost 4 bases and 1 base respectively, with 17 bases between them. The germline gives CDR1 SGDLS, CDR2 YYNGEE. The CDR3 sequence is 16 residues long. The CDR3 DNA is TGTGCCAGCAGCAGAGACGGGGCGGTGAGGAACACTGAAGCTTTCTTT. This encodes CASSRDGAVRNTEAFF.

The chain combines TRBV4-2 with TRBJ1-1, with D unclear. This CDR3 contains 16 residues. The germline CDR1 and CDR2 sequences are LGHNA and YNFKEQ. Trimming cost V 6 bases and J 5 bases, with 22 bases left between them. The chain's CDR3 is CASSLEIGREGTEAFF. DNA of the CDR3: TGTGCCAGCAGTCTCGAAATAGGGAGGGAAGGGACTGAAGCTTTCTTT.

The V gene is TRBV14, the J gene TRBJ1-6; D uncertain. Germline values: CDR1 SGHDN, CDR2 FVKESK. The CDR3 consists of 15 residues. The germline V and J ends were trimmed by 0 bases and 8 bases, with 11 bases remaining between them. The CDR3: CASSQDVTGYSPLHF. CDR3 in DNA: TGTGCCAGCAGCCAAGATGTGACGGGCTATTCACCCCTCCACTTT.

The chain carries TRBV28 and TRBJ2-7; perhaps TRBD1 as D (5 bases). This CDR3 is 13 amino acids long. Germline V gives CDR1 MDHEN, CDR2 SYDVKM. Trimming took off 3 bases at V and 1 base at J, with 7 bases between the two ends. The CDR3 region is CASSLGRSYEQYF. CDR3 DNA sequence: TGTGCCAGCAGTTTGGGGCGGTCCTACGAGCAGTACTTC.